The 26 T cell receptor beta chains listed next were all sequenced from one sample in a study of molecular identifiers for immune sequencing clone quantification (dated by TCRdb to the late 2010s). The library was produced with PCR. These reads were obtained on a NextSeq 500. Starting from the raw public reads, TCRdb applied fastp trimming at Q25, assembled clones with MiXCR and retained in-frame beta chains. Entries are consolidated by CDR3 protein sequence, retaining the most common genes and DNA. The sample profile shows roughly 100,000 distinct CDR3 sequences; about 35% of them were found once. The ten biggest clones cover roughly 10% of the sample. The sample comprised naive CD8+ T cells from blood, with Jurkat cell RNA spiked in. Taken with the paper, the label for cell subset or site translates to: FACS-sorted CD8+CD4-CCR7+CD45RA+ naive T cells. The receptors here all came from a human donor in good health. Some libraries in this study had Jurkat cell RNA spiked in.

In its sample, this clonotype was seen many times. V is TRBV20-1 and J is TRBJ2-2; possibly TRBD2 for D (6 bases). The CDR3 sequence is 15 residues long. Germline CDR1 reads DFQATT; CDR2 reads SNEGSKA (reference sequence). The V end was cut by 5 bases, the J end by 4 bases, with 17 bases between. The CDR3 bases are TGCAGTGCTTCCCCGATCCTAGCGACCACCGGGGAGCTGTTTTTT. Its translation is CSASPILATTGELFF.

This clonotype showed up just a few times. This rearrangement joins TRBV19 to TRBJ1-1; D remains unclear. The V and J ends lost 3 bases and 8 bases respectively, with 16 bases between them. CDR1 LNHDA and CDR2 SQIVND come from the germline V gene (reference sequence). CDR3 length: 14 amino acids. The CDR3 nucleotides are TGTGCCAGTAGTATCCTGCCACAAGCCGGGGAAGCTTTCTTT. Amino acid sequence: CASSILPQAGEAFF. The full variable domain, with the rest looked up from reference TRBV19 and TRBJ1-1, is DGGITQSPKYLFRKEGQNVTLSCEQNLNHDAMYWYRQDPGQGLRLIYYSQIVNDFQKGDIAEGYSVSREKKESFPLTVTSAQKNPTAFYLCASSILPQAGEAFFGQGTRLTVV.

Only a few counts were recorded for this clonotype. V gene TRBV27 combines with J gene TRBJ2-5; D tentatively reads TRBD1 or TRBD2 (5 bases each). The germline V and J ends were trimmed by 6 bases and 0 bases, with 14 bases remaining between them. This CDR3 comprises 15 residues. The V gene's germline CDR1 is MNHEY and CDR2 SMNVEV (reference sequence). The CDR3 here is CASSRTWGDQETQYF. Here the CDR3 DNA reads TGTGCCAGCAGCAGGACATGGGGAGACCAAGAGACCCAGTACTTC.

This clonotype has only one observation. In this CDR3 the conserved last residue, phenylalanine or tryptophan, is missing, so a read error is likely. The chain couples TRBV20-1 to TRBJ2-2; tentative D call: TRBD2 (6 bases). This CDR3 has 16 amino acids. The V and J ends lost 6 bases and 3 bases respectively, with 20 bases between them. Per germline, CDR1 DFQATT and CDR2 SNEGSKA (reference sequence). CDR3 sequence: CSAPRVPGAYTGELFI. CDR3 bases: TGCAGTGCCCCTCGAGTACCGGGAGCCTACACCGGGGAGCTGTTTATT.

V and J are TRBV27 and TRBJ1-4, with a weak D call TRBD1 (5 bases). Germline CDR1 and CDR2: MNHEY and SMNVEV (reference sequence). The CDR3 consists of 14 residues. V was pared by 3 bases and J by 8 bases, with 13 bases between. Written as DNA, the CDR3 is TGTGCCAGCAGTTTGATGGGCAGGGAGGAAAAACTGTTTTTT. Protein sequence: CASSLMGREEKLFF.

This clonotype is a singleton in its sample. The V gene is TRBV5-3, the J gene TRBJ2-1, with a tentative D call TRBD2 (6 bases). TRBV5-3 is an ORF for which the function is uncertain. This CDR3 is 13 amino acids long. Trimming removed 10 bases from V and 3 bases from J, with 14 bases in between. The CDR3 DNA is TGTGCCGGGGCGGGCGGGAACTACAATGAGCAGTTCTTC. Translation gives CAGAGGNYNEQFF.

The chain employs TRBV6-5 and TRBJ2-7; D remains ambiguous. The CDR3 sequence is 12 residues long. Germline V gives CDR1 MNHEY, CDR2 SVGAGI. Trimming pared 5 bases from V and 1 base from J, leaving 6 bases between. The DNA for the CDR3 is TGTGCCAGCAGTGAGTCTTCCTACGAGCAGTACTTC. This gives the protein CASSESSYEQYF.

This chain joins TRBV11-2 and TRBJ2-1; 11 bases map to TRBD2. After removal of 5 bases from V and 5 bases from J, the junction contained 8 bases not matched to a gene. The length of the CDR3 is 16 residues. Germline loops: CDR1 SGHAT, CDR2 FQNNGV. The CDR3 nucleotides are TGTGCCAGCAGCCCTTCGGGACTAGCGGCTCACAATGAGCAGTTCTTC. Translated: CASSPSGLAAHNEQFF.

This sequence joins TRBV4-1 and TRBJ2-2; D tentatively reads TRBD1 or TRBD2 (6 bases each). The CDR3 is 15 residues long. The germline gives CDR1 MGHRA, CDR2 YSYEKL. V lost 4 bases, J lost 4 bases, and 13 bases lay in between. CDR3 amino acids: CASSPGEVATGELFF. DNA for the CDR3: TGCGCCAGCAGCCCAGGGGAGGTGGCCACCGGGGAGCTGTTTTTT.

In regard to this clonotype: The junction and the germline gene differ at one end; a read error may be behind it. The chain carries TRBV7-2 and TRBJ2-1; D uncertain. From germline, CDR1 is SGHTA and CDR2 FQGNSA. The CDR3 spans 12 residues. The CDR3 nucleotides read TGTGCCAGCACCCAGACACGCAATAAGCAGTTCTTC. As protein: CASTQTRNKQFF.

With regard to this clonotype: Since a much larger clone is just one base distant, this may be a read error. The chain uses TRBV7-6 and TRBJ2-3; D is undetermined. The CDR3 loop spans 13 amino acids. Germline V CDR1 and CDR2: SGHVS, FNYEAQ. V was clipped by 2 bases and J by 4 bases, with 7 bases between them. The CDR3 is CASSLWVPDTQYF. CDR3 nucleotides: TGTGCCAGCAGCTTATGGGTCCCAGATACGCAGTATTTT.

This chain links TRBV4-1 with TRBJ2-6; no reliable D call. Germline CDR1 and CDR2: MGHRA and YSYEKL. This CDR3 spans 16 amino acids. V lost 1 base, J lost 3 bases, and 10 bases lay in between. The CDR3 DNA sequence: TGCGCCAGCAGCCAAGGTGTTGGGGTTGGGGCCAACGTCCTGACTTTC. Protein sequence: CASSQGVGVGANVLTF.

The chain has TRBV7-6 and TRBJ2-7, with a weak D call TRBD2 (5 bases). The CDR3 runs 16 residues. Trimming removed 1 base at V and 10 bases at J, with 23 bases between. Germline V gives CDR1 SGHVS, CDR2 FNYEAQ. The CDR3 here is CASSLESSPRNDTQYF. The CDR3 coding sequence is TGTGCCAGCAGCTTAGAGTCTAGCCCTAGGAACGATACCCAGTACTTC. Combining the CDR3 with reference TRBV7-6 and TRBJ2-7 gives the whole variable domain GAGVSQSPRYKVTKRGQDVALRCDPISGHVSLYWYRQALGQGPEFLTYFNYEAQQDKSGLPNDRFSAERPEGSISTLTIQRTEQRDSAMYRCASSLESSPRNDTQYFGPGTRLTVT.

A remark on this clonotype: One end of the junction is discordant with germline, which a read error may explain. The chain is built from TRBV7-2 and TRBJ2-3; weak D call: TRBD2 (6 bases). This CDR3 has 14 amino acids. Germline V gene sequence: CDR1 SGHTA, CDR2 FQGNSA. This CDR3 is CASSLAGGTDSQYF. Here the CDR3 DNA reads TGTGCCAGCAGCTTAGCGGGAGGTACAGATTCGCAGTATTTT.

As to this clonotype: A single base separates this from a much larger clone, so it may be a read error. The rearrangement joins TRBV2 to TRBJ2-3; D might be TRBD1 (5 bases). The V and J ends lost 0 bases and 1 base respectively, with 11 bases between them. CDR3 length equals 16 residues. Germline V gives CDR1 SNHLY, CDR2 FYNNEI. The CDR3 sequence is CASSEATERGTDTQYF. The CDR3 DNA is TGTGCCAGCAGTGAAGCGACAGAGAGAGGCACAGATACGCAGTATTTT.

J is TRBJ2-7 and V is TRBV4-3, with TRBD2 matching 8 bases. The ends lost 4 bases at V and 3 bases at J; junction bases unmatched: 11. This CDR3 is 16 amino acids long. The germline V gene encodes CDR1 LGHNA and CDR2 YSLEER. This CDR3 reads CASSPTVLAAIYEQYF. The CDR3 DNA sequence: TGCGCCAGCAGCCCCACAGTACTAGCGGCTATCTACGAGCAGTACTTC.

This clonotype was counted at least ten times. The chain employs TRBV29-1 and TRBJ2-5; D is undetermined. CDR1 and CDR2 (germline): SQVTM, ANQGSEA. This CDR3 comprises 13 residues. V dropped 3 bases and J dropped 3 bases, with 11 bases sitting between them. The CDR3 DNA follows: TGCAGCGTTGACTGGACCGTAGAAGAGACCCAGTACTTC. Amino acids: CSVDWTVEETQYF. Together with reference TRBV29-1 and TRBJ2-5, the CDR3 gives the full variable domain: SAVISQKPSRDICQRGTSLTIQCQVDSQVTMMFWYRQQPGQSLTLIATANQGSEATYESGFVIDKFPISRPNLTFSTLTVSNMSPEDSSIYLCSVDWTVEETQYFGPGTRLLVL.

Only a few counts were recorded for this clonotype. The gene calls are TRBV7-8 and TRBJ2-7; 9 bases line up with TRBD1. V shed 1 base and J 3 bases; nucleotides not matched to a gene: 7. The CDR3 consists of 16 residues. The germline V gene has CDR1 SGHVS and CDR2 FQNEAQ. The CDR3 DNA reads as TGTGCCAGCAGCTTAGTGGCCGGGACAGGGTACTACGAGCAGTACTTC. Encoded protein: CASSLVAGTGYYEQYF.

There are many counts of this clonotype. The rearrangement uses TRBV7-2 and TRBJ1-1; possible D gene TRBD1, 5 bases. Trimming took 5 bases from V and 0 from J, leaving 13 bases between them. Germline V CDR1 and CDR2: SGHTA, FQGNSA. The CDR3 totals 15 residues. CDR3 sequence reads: CASSPKEGLNTEAFF. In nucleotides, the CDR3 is TGTGCCAGCAGCCCGAAGGAGGGGTTGAACACTGAAGCTTTCTTT.

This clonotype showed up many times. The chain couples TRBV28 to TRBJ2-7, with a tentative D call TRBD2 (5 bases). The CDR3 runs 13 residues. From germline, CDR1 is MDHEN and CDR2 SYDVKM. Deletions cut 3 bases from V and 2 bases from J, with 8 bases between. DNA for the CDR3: TGTGCCAGCAGTTTCGGGATTACCTACGAGCAGTACTTC. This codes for CASSFGITYEQYF.

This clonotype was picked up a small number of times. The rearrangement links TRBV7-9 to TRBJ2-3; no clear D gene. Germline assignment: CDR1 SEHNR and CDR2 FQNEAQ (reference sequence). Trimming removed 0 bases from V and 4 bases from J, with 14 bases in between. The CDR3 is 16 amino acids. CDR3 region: CASSLAWARASDTQYF. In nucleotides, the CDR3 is TGTGCCAGCAGCTTAGCCTGGGCTAGAGCCTCAGATACGCAGTATTTT.

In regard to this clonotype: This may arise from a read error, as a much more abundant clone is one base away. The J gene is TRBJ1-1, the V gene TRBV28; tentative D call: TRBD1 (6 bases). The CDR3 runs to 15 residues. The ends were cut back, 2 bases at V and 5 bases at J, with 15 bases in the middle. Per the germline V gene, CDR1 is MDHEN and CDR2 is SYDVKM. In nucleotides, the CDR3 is TGTGCCAGCAGTTTAGAACAGGGTTTTAGGACTGAAGCTTTCTTT. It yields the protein CASSLEQGFRTEAFF.

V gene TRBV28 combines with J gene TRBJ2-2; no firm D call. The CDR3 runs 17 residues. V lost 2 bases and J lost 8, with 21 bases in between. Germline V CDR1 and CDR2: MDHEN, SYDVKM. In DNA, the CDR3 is TGTGCCAGCAGTTTAGTACCCCCTCGCAGGTCTACGGGGGAGCTGTTTTTT. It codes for CASSLVPPRRSTGELFF.

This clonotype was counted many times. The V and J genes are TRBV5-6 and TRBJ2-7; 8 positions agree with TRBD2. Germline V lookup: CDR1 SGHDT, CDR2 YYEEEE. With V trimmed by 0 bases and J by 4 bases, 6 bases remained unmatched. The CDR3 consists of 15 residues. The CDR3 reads CASSLGAAGVYEQYF. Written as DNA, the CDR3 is TGTGCCAGCAGCTTGGGAGCAGCGGGGGTTTACGAGCAGTACTTC.

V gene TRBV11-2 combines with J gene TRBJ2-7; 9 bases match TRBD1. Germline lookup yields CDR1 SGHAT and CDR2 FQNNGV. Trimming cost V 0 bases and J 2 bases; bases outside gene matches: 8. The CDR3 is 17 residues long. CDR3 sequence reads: CASSLEASRTGAYEQYF. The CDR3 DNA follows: TGTGCCAGCAGCTTAGAAGCAAGTAGGACAGGGGCCTACGAGCAGTACTTC.

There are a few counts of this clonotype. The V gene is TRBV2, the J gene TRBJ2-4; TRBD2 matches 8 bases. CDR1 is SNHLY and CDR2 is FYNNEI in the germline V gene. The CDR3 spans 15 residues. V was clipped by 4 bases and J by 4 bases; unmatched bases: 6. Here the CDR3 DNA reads TGTGCCAGCAGTGCATCGGCTAGCGGGAAAAACATTCAGTACTTC. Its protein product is CASSASASGKNIQYF.